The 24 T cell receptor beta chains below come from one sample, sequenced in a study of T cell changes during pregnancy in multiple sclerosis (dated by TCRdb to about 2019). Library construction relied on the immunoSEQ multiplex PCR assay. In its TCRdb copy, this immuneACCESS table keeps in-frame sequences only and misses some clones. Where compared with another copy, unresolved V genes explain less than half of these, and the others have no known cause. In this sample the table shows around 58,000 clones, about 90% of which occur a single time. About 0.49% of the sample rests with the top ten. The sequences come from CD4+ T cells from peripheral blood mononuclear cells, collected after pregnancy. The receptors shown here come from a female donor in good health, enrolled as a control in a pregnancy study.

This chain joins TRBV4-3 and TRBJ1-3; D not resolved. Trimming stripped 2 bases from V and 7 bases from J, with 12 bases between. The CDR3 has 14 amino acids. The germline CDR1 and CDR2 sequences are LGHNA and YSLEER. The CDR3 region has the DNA TGCGCCAGCAGCCAACTATTGAACCCGAACACCATATATTTT. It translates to CASSQLLNPNTIYF.

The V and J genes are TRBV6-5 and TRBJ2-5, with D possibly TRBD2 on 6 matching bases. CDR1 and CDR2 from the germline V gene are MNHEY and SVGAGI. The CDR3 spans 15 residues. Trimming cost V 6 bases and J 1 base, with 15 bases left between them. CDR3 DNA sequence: TGTGCCAGCAGCAAGCGGGTTGGGCGCCAAGAGACCCAGTACTTC. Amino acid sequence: CASSKRVGRQETQYF.

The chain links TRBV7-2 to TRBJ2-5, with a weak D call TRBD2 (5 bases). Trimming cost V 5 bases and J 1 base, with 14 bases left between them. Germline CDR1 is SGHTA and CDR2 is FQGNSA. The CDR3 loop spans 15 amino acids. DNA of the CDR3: TGTGCCAGCAGCCCCGAAGGTACTAGCCAAGAGACCCAGTACTTC. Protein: CASSPEGTSQETQYF. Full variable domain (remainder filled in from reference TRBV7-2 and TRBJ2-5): GAGVSQSPSNKVTEKGKDVELRCDPISGHTALYWYRQSLGQGLEFLIYFQGNSAPDKSGLPSDRFSAERTGGSVSTLTIQRTQQEDSAVYLCASSPEGTSQETQYFGPGTRLLVL.

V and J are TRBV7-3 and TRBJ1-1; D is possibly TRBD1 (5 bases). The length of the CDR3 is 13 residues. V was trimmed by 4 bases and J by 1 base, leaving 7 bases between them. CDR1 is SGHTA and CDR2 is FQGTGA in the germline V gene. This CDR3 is CASSSTGNTEAFF. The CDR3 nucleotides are TGTGCCAGCAGCTCCACAGGGAACACTGAAGCTTTCTTT.

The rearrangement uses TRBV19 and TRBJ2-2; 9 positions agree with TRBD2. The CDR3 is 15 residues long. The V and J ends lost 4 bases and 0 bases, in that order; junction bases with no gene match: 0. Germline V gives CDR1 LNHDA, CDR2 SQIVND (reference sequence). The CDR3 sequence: CASSTSGANTGELFF. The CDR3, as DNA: TGTGCCAGTAGTACTAGCGGGGCGAACACCGGGGAGCTGTTTTTT.

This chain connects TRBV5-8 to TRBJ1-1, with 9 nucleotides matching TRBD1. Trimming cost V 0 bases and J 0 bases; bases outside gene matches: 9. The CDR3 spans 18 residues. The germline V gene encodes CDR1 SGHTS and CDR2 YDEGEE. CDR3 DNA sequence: TGTGCCAGCAGCTTGGGGACAGGGGTCTTCATCATGAACACTGAAGCTTTCTTT. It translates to CASSLGTGVFIMNTEAFF.

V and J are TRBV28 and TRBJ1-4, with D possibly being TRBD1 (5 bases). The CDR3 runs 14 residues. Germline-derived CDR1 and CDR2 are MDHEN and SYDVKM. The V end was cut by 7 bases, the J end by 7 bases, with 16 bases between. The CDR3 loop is CASIAGQGGEKLFF. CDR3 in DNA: TGTGCCAGCATCGCAGGGCAGGGAGGTGAAAAACTGTTTTTT.

The CDR3 here is CAWTGGGGGPYQPQHF. The CDR3 DNA reads as TGTGCCTGGACAGGGGGCGGCGGGGGTCCTTATCAGCCCCAGCATTTT. The chain uses TRBV30 and TRBJ1-5; 8 nucleotides agree with TRBD1. J gave up 5 bases and V 4 bases, and 13 bases lay outside the gene matches. This CDR3 contains 16 residues. The germline V gene encodes CDR1 GTSNPN and CDR2 SVGIG (reference sequence).

The CDR3 region is CASSYSLGQGGTEAFF. As DNA, the CDR3 is TGTGCCAGCAGTTATAGTCTGGGACAGGGAGGAACTGAAGCTTTCTTT. The genes are TRBV6-6 and TRBJ1-1; TRBD1 matches at 9 bases. The V gene's germline CDR1 is MNHNY and CDR2 SVGAGI (reference sequence). The CDR3 sequence is 16 residues long. V was clipped by 3 bases and J by 5 bases; unmatched bases: 10.

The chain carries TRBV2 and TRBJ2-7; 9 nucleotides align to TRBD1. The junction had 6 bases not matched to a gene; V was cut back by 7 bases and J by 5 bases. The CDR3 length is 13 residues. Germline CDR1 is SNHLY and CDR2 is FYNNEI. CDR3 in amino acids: CASMGQGPHEQYF. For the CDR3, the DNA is TGTGCCAGCATGGGACAGGGTCCCCACGAGCAGTACTTC.

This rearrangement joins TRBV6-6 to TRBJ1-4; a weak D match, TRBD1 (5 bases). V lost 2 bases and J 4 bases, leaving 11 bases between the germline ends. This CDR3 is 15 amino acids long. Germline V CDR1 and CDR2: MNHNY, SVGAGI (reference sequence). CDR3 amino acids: CASSYQGRGNEKLFF. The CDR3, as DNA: TGTGCCAGCAGTTACCAGGGTAGGGGTAATGAAAAACTGTTTTTT.

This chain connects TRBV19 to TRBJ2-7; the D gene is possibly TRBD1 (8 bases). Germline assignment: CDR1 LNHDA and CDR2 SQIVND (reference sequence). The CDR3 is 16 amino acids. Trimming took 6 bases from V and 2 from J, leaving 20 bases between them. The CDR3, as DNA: TGTGCCAGTAGAGGGAGGGGGACAGGTGAGGCCTACGAGCAGTACTTC. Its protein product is CASRGRGTGEAYEQYF.

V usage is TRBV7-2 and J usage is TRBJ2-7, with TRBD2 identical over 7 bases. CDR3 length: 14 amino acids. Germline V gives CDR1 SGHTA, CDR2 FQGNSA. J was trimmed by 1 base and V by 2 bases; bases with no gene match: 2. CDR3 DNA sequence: TGTGCCAGCAGCTTAACGGGGGGTTCCTACGAGCAGTACTTC. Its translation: CASSLTGGSYEQYF.

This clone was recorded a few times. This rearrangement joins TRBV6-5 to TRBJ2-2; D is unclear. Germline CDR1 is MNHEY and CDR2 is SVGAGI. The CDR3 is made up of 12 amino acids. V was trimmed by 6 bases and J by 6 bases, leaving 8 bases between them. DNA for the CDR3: TGTGCCAGCAGGCGTCCCCCCGGGGAGCTGTTTTTT. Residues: CASRRPPGELFF.

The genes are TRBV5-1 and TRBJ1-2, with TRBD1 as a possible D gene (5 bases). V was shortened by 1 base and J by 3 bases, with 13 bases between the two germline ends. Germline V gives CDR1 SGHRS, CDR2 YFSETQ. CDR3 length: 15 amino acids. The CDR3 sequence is CASSLRGKEDYGYTF. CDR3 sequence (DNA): TGCGCCAGCAGCTTGAGGGGTAAAGAGGACTATGGCTACACCTTC.

CDR3 bases: TGCGCCAGCAGGATGGGGACAGTCACAGATACGCAGTATTTT. It specifies CASRMGTVTDTQYF. The chain combines TRBV4-1 with TRBJ2-3, with 7 bases that match TRBD1. Germline-derived CDR1 and CDR2 are MGHRA and YSYEKL. The V gene end was trimmed by 6 bases and the J gene end by 2 bases; junction bases not matched to a gene: 5. CDR3 size: 14 residues.

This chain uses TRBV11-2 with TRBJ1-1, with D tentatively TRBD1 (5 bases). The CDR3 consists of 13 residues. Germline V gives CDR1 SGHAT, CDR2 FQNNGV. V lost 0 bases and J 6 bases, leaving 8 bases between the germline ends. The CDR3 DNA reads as TGTGCCAGCAGCTTAGAAAGGGGATCTGAAGCTTTCTTT. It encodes CASSLERGSEAFF.

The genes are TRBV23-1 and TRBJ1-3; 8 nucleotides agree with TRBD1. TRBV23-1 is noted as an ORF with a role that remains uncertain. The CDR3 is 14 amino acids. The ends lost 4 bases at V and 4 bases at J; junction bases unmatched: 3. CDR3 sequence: CASSPWDRGNTIYF. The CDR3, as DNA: TGCGCCAGCAGTCCTTGGGACAGGGGAAACACCATATATTTT.

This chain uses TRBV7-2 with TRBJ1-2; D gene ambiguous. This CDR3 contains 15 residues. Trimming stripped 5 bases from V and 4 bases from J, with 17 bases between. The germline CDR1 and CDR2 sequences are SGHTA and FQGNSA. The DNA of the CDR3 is TGTGCCAGCAGCCCCCGAGAGAGGTCACCCTATGGCTACACCTTC. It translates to CASSPRERSPYGYTF. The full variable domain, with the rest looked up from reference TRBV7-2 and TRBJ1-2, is GAGVSQSPSNKVTEKGKDVELRCDPISGHTALYWYRQSLGQGLEFLIYFQGNSAPDKSGLPSDRFSAERTGGSVSTLTIQRTQQEDSAVYLCASSPRERSPYGYTFGSGTRLTVV.

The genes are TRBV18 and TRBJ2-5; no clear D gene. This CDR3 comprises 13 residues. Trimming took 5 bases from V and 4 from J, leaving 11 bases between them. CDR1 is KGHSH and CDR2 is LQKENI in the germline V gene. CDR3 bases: TGTGCCAGCTCAACAACTACTTCAGAGACCCAGTACTTC. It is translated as CASSTTTSETQYF. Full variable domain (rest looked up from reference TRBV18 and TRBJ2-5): NAGVMQNPRHLVRRRGQEARLRCSPMKGHSHVYWYRQLPEEGLKFMVYLQKENIIDESGMPKERFSAEFPKEGPSILRIQQVVRGDSAAYFCASSTTTSETQYFGPGTRLLVL.

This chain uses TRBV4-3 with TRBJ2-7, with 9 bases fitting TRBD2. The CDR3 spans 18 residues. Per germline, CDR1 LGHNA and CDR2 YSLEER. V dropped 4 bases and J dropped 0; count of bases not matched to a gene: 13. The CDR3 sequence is CASSLQRGVSQSSYEQYF. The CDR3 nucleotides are TGCGCCAGCAGCCTTCAGCGGGGGGTTTCCCAAAGCTCCTACGAGCAGTACTTC.

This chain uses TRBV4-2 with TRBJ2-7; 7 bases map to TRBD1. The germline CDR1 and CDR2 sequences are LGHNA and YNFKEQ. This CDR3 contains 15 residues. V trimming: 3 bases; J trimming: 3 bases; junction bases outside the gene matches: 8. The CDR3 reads CASSQSDRANYEQYF. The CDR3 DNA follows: TGTGCCAGCAGCCAGTCAGACAGGGCGAACTACGAGCAGTACTTC.

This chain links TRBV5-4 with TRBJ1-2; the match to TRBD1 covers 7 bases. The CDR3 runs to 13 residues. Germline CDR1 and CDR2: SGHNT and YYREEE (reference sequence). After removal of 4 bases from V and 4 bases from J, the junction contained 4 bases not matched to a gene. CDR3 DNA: TGTGCCAGCAGCCCCGGGGACAGCTATGGCTACACCTTC. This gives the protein CASSPGDSYGYTF.

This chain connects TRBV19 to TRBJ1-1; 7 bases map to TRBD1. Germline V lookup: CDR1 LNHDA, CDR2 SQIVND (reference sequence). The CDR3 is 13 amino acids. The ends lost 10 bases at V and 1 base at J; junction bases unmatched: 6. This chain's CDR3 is CATNRGPNTEAFF. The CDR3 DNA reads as TGTGCCACCAACAGGGGCCCGAACACTGAAGCTTTCTTT.